What follows describes a single T cell receptor (beta chain). Only in-frame clones appear in the TCRdb table, and some are missing; sequencing was by immunoSEQ multiplex PCR. The data show under 95,000 clones, around 89% seen once. This specimen comes from a study of T cell responses to AZD1222 COVID-19 vaccine. For the study at large: Second doses at about 4 or about 12 weeks were pooled.

Germline loops: CDR1 SEHNR, CDR2 FQNEAQ (reference sequence). The CDR3 sequence is 12 residues long. V was cut by 1 base and J by 7 bases, with 7 bases left in between. J is TRBJ1-2 and V is TRBV7-9; unclear D gene. The receptor comes from an adult in good health. The specimen was peripheral blood, collected on day 0 of AZD1222 vaccination. Here the CDR3 DNA reads TGTGCCAGCAGCTTAGATGTGGGTGGCTACACCTTC. This sequence encodes CASSLDVGGYTF.